Detailed here is one TCR beta chain. Its antigen is undetermined. The source of the sample is a study of cytomegalovirus exposure and HLA in healthy donors. Overall study results and limits: According to reports, the classifier identified cytomegalovirus status with high specificity and sensitivity. The tendency of first-cohort TCR clusters to co-occur in the 110 or so validation repertoires emerged from a later analysis.

Data came from immunoSEQ multiplex PCR; TCRdb stores just in-frame clones and leaves some out. The profile shows 150,000 to 160,000 clones, 85% to 90% of them singletons. Sequencing was done on a sample of PBMCs. This receptor was identified in a human donor in good health.

The CDR3 reads CASRLAGGPVQYF. The CDR3 nucleotides read TGTGCCAGCAGGCTAGCGGGGGGGCCCGTGCAGTACTTC. V and J are TRBV6-5 and TRBJ2-7; 12 bases agree with TRBD2. The germline V gene has CDR1 MNHEY and CDR2 SVGAGI. The ends lost 6 bases at V and 9 bases at J; junction bases unmatched: 6. This CDR3 has 13 amino acids.